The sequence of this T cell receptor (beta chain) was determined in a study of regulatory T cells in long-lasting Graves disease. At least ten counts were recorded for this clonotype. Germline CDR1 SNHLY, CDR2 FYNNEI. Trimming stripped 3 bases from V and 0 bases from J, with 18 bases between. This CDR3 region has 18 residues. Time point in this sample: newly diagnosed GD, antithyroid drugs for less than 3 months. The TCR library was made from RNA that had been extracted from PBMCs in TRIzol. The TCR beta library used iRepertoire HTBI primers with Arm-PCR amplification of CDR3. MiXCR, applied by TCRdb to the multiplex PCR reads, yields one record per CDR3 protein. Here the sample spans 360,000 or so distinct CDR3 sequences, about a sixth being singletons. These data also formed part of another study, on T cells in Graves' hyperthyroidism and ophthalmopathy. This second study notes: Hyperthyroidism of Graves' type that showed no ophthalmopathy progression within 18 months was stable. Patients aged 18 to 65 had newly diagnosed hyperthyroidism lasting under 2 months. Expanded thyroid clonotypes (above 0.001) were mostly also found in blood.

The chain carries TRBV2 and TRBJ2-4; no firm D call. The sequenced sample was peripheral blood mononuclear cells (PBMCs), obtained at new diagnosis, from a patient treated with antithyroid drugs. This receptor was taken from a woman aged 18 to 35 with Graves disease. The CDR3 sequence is CASSDLGSSSLAKNIQYF. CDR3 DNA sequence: TGTGCCAGCAGTGATCTTGGCAGCTCAAGCTTAGCCAAAAACATTCAGTACTTC.